This T cell receptor beta chain was sequenced in a study of blood T cells in healthy people across ages. Primers used in a second PCR of roughly 6 to 12 cycles were a sample-barcoded 5' primer and a J-beta primer mix. TCRdb independently ran MiXCR on the 5' RACE reads; one entry per CDR3 protein. The top ten hold more than 25% of the sample, which has some 780,000 distinct CDR3 sequences, 56% seen once. As concerns this clonotype: The antigen remains undetermined.

The study's findings and limits: Observed TCR beta diversity showed a strong correlation with the percentage of naive T cells as measured by flow cytometry. Aged donors had fewer naive CD4+ cells and lower diversity than long-lived donors.

V lost 3 bases to trimming and J lost 3 bases, with 8 bases between them. Germline CDR1 and CDR2: DFQATT and SNEGSKA (reference sequence). The CDR3 extends over 12 amino acids. Every sample yielded at least 6.5 million isolated PBMCs. Samples each had at least 6 micrograms of total RNA extracted. This chain links TRBV20-1 with TRBJ2-5; D gene unclear. This clonotype originated in a man aged 40-55 years in good health. The specimen was blood. The CDR3: CSASPSKETQYF. In DNA form, the CDR3 reads TGCAGTGCTAGTCCATCAAAAGAGACCCAGTACTTC.